Listed below are T cell receptor beta chains from one sample, sequenced in a study of T cells after yellow fever vaccination. From the 5' RACE reads, TCRdb called clonotypes with MiXCR, one entry per CDR3 protein. Among hundreds of thousands of distinct CDR3 sequences listed, around 12% were seen once. The sequenced sample was CD4+ T cells sorted from PBMCs, obtained 15 days after the yellow fever booster vaccination. The receptors stem from a man aged 18 to 29 who received the YFV17D yellow fever vaccine. CDR3s include the opening cysteine and the closing phenylalanine or tryptophan. D genes are given only for firm matches. Size is stated for part of the rows, as once, few or many counts, or as a class when the clone is expanded.

TRBV7-2	.	TRBJ1-1	few	CASSRNPPVPNTEAFF	TGTGCCAGCAGTCGTAACCCGCCAGTTCCGAACACTGAAGCTTTCTTT
TRBV3-1	.	TRBJ1-4	.	CASSQGAGHEKLFF	TGTGCCAGCAGCCAAGGCGCAGGGCACGAAAAACTGTTTTTT
TRBV19	.	TRBJ1-3	.	CASRDRKPGNTIYF	TGTGCCAGCCGAGACAGGAAACCTGGAAACACCATATATTTT
TRBV7-9	.	TRBJ2-3	many	CASSLTTGDTQYF	TGTGCCAGCAGCTTGACTACCGGAGATACGCAGTATTTT
TRBV7-2	TRBD2	TRBJ2-3	.	CASSLASGGAGADTQYF	TGTGCCAGCAGCTTAGCGAGCGGGGGGGCCGGAGCAGATACGCAGTATTTT
TRBV4-2	.	TRBJ2-3	few	CASSQDRQGTDTQYF	TGTGCCAGCAGCCAAGATCGGCAGGGCACAGATACGCAGTATTTT
TRBV5-1	.	TRBJ2-7	few	CASSLWGPAGGTYEQYF	TGCGCCAGCAGCCTGTGGGGCCCGGCCGGGGGAACCTACGAGCAGTACTTC
TRBV4-3	.	TRBJ1-6	many	CASSQALSSYNSPLHF	TGCGCCAGCAGCCAAGCCCTAAGCTCCTATAATTCACCCCTCCACTTT
TRBV4-3	TRBD2	TRBJ2-3	many	CASSPVSGTSGVRGTDTQYF	TGCGCCAGCAGCCCCGTTTCGGGAACTAGCGGGGTTAGGGGCACAGATACGCAGTATTTT
TRBV5-1	.	TRBJ2-3	.	CASGLRKSDTQYF	TGCGCCAGCGGCCTACGAAAGTCAGATACGCAGTATTTT
TRBV6-2/TRBV6-3	TRBD1	TRBJ2-3	few	CASRVGRGSDTQYF	TGTGCCAGCCGGGTGGGCAGGGGGTCAGATACGCAGTATTTT
TRBV9	.	TRBJ2-1	.	CASSGRPGDEQFF	TGTGCCAGCAGCGGGCGGCCGGGCGATGAGCAGTTCTTC
TRBV20-1	.	TRBJ1-2	.	CSAVRAGSTYGYTF	TGCAGTGCTGTGAGGGCAGGGTCGACCTATGGCTACACCTTC
TRBV12-3/TRBV12-4	.	TRBJ1-1	few	CASMKFKGYWNTEAFF	TGTGCCAGCATGAAATTCAAGGGTTACTGGAACACTGAAGCTTTCTTT
TRBV24-1	.	TRBJ2-3	few	CATSAAGRGRRTDTQYF	TGTGCCACCAGTGCCGCCGGCCGGGGCAGACGCACAGATACGCAGTATTTT
TRBV6-1	.	TRBJ2-6	.	CAISKGLLAGANVLTF	TGTGCCATCAGTAAAGGGCTCCTTGCTGGGGCCAACGTCCTGACTTTC
TRBV18	.	TRBJ1-1	.	CASSPTMPNTEAFF	TGTGCCAGCTCACCAACCATGCCGAACACTGAAGCTTTCTTT
TRBV10-2	.	TRBJ1-2	.	CASSERLGGNYGYTF	TGCGCCAGCAGTGAGCGTCTAGGGGGTAACTATGGCTACACCTTC
TRBV10-2	.	TRBJ1-1	.	CASTSVMNTEAFF	TGCGCCAGTACAAGCGTCATGAACACTGAAGCTTTCTTT
TRBV4-3	.	TRBJ1-4	few	CASSQDPRTAEKLFF	TGCGCCAGCAGCCAAGATCCCCGGACCGCCGAAAAACTGTTTTTT
TRBV20-1	.	TRBJ2-3	.	CSARDLVNTQYF	TGCAGTGCTAGAGATCTAGTGAATACGCAGTATTTT
TRBV7-2	.	TRBJ2-3	few	CASSRGPGDTQYF	TGTGCCAGCAGCCGGGGCCCCGGGGATACGCAGTATTTT
TRBV18	.	TRBJ1-2	few	CASSPPASRVSYGYTF	TGTGCCAGCTCACCACCTGCCAGCCGAGTTTCCTATGGCTACACCTTC
TRBV7-3	TRBD1	TRBJ1-1	.	CASGPTGARRVFF	TGTGCCAGCGGACCTACAGGGGCCCGCCGAGTTTTCTTT